The 23 T cell receptor beta chains below come from one sample, sequenced in a study of graft-versus-host responses after intestinal transplantation. The antigens for these receptors are not known. Profiling relied on immunoSEQ multiplex PCR, and the TCRdb table lists in-frame clones only, not all of them. The table has some 120,000 clones, more than 90% seen once. Sequenced here: unstimulated CD4+ T cells sorted from spleen or lymph node cells, sampled before intestinal transplant. The receptors shown here come from a human donor who received an intestinal transplant.

The V call is TRBV18, the J call TRBJ1-1, with 12 bases fitting TRBD1. J gave up 5 bases and V 1 base, and 8 bases lay outside the gene matches. Germline V lookup: CDR1 KGHSH, CDR2 LQKENI. CDR3 size: 17 residues. CDR3 protein: CASSPRVRDRGRTEAFF. The CDR3 coding sequence is TGTGCCAGCTCACCACGTGTGAGGGACAGGGGGCGAACTGAAGCTTTCTTT.

The rearrangement joins TRBV7-9 to TRBJ2-5; unclear D gene. Per germline, CDR1 SEHNR and CDR2 FQNEAQ (reference sequence). This CDR3 is 14 amino acids long. Trimming shortened V by 1 base and J by 3 bases, and 9 bases separated the two germline ends. CDR3 in DNA: TGTGCCAGCAGCTTAGAACTTAGTGAAGAGACCCAGTACTTC. Its translation: CASSLELSEETQYF.

The rearrangement uses TRBV2 and TRBJ1-5, with no clear D. The CDR3 runs to 14 residues. V shed 1 base and J shed 0 bases, with 4 bases lying between them. In germline, CDR1 is SNHLY, CDR2 FYNNEI. CDR3 loop: CASSEGNSNQPQHF. The DNA for the CDR3 is TGTGCCAGCAGTGAAGGAAATAGCAATCAGCCCCAGCATTTT.

The chain uses TRBV11-3 and TRBJ1-1, with D unclear. Per germline, CDR1 SGHNT and CDR2 YENEEA. Trimming removed 5 bases from V and 6 bases from J, with 13 bases in between. The CDR3 extends over 13 amino acids. The CDR3 is CASSRGSTAEAFF. In DNA form, the CDR3 reads TGTGCCAGCAGCCGAGGGAGTACTGCTGAAGCTTTCTTT.

V usage is TRBV14 and J usage is TRBJ1-3; no definite D call. V gave up 1 base and J gave up 4 bases, with 14 bases separating them. This CDR3 is 16 amino acids long. The germline gives CDR1 SGHDN, CDR2 FVKESK. The CDR3 loop is CASSQGLSRAGNTIYF. CDR3 DNA sequence: TGTGCCAGCAGCCAAGGTTTGTCGAGGGCCGGAAACACCATATATTTT.

V and J are TRBV30 and TRBJ1-4; a weak D match, TRBD1 (5 bases). This CDR3 contains 12 residues. Germline V CDR1 and CDR2: GTSNPN, SVGIG (reference sequence). V dropped 3 bases and J dropped 7 bases, with 9 bases sitting between them. This chain's CDR3 is CAWRQGTEKLFF. DNA for the CDR3: TGTGCCTGGAGGCAGGGTACTGAAAAACTGTTTTTT.

The rearrangement uses TRBV10-3 and TRBJ2-1, with TRBD2 as a possible D gene (6 bases). Germline lookup yields CDR1 ENHRY and CDR2 SYGVKD. Trimming left V 3 bases short and J 0 bases short, with 12 bases between. The CDR3 length is 16 residues. CDR3 nucleotide sequence: TGTGCCATCAGTGATGCGGACGGGAGCTCCTACAATGAGCAGTTCTTC. Protein sequence: CAISDADGSSYNEQFF.

This chain uses TRBV18 with TRBJ2-7; D not resolved. The CDR3 length is 12 residues. Germline V gene sequence: CDR1 KGHSH, CDR2 LQKENI. Between the trimmed V and J ends, which lost 3 bases and 2 bases, there was a span of 5 bases. The CDR3 DNA is TGTGCCAGCTCACCTCGGACCTACGAGCAGTACTTC. Its protein is CASSPRTYEQYF.

The rearrangement links TRBV6-6 to TRBJ2-1; D unresolved. The germline CDR1 and CDR2 sequences are MNHNY and SVGAGI (reference sequence). V was pared by 2 bases and J by 4 bases, with 6 bases between. This CDR3 has 13 residues. The CDR3, as DNA: TGTGCCAGCAGTTACAGCTTATACAATGAGCAGTTCTTC. Protein: CASSYSLYNEQFF.

The V and J genes are TRBV5-1 and TRBJ1-2; perhaps TRBD1 as D (5 bases). Deletions cut 2 bases from V and 4 bases from J, with 9 bases between. The CDR3 totals 13 residues. Germline V gives CDR1 SGHRS, CDR2 YFSETQ. The CDR3 loop is CASSLGTGYGYTF. The DNA for the CDR3 is TGCGCCAGCAGCTTAGGGACCGGCTATGGCTACACCTTC.

This rearrangement joins TRBV5-4 to TRBJ2-3; tentative D call: TRBD2 (6 bases). Germline CDR1 and CDR2: SGHNT and YYREEE (reference sequence). CDR3 length equals 14 residues. Deletions cut 0 bases from V and 3 bases from J, with 8 bases between. The CDR3 here is CASSLELATDTQYF. CDR3 DNA sequence: TGTGCCAGCAGCTTGGAACTAGCAACAGATACGCAGTATTTT.

In this sample, this clone turned up once. The rearrangement uses TRBV11-3 and TRBJ2-7, with TRBD2 matching over 7 bases. Trimming removed 2 bases from V and 3 bases from J; junction bases left unmatched: 7. The CDR3 totals 15 residues. Germline-derived CDR1 and CDR2 are SGHNT and YENEEA. DNA for the CDR3: TGTGCCAGCAGCTTAAGGGACGGGGGGATCTACGAGCAGTACTTC. Protein product: CASSLRDGGIYEQYF. The whole variable domain, remainder taken from reference TRBV11-3 and TRBJ2-7, is EAGVVQSPRYKIIEKKQPVAFWCNPISGHNTLYWYLQNLGQGPELLIRYENEEAVDDSQLPKDRFSAERLKGVDSTLKIQPAELGDSAVYLCASSLRDGGIYEQYFGPGTRLTVT.

The V gene is TRBV14, the J gene TRBJ2-7; 9 bases align to TRBD1. The V segment lost 1 base and the J segment 0 bases; nucleotides outside the gene matches: 4. This CDR3 region has 16 residues. Germline-derived CDR1 and CDR2 are SGHDN and FVKESK. CDR3 region: CASSQAPGQGSYEQYF. CDR3 DNA: TGTGCCAGCAGCCAAGCCCCGGGACAGGGCTCCTACGAGCAGTACTTC. Full variable domain (missing parts from reference TRBV14 and TRBJ2-7): EAGVTQFPSHSVIEKGQTVTLRCDPISGHDNLYWYRRVMGKEIKFLLHFVKESKQDESGMPNNRFLAERTGGTYSTLKVQPAELEDSGVYFCASSQAPGQGSYEQYFGPGTRLTVT.

The rearrangement links TRBV18 to TRBJ2-5; D might be TRBD1 (5 bases). Germline V gene sequence: CDR1 KGHSH, CDR2 LQKENI. The V end was cut by 5 bases, the J end by 2 bases, with 9 bases between. This CDR3 region has 13 residues. DNA for the CDR3: TGTGCCAGCTCAAGACAGATACAAGAGACCCAGTACTTC. It encodes CASSRQIQETQYF. Combining the CDR3 with reference TRBV18 and TRBJ2-5 gives the whole variable domain NAGVMQNPRHLVRRRGQEARLRCSPMKGHSHVYWYRQLPEEGLKFMVYLQKENIIDESGMPKERFSAEFPKEGPSILRIQQVVRGDSAAYFCASSRQIQETQYFGPGTRLLVL.

The chain links TRBV11-2 to TRBJ2-7; D gene uncertain. CDR1 is SGHAT and CDR2 is FQNNGV in the germline V gene. This CDR3 is built from 14 residues. Trimming took 3 bases from V and 7 from J, leaving 16 bases between them. CDR3 amino acids: CASSFDPRFEEQYF. The CDR3 DNA sequence: TGTGCCAGCAGCTTCGACCCCCGTTTTGAGGAGCAGTACTTC.

V and J are TRBV6-1 and TRBJ1-2; TRBD1 matches at 8 bases. The V segment lost 6 bases and the J segment 1 base; nucleotides outside the gene matches: 7. Per the germline V gene, CDR1 is MNHNS and CDR2 is SASEGT. This CDR3 has 15 residues. Here the CDR3 DNA reads TGTGCCAGCAGGGCCAGGGGGCCTCTTAACTATGGCTACACCTTC. Translating gives CASRARGPLNYGYTF.

This chain links TRBV7-9 with TRBJ1-3; D unresolved. Trimming cost V 8 bases and J 0 bases, with 17 bases left between them. Germline V gene sequence: CDR1 SEHNR, CDR2 FQNEAQ (reference sequence). The CDR3 covers 16 residues. CDR3 sequence (DNA): TGTGCCAGCGAGAAAGGAGAGGCGAGCTCTGGAAACACCATATATTTT. Amino acids: CASEKGEASSGNTIYF.

The chain employs TRBV6-1 and TRBJ1-5; tentatively, D is TRBD1 (6 bases). V shed 3 bases and J shed 3 bases, with 15 bases lying between them. Germline V lookup: CDR1 MNHNS, CDR2 SASEGT. The CDR3 has 16 amino acids. CDR3 sequence reads: CASSETSGHLNQPQHF. The CDR3 DNA reads TGTGCCAGCAGTGAGACGTCGGGACACCTCAATCAGCCCCAGCATTTT.

J is TRBJ2-7 and V is TRBV11-3; TRBD1 or TRBD2 may be the D gene (5 bases each). Between the trimmed V and J ends, which lost 5 bases and 2 bases, there was a span of 13 bases. The CDR3 loop spans 14 amino acids. CDR1 SGHNT and CDR2 YENEEA come from the germline V gene. The CDR3 DNA follows: TGTGCCAGCAGCCCGGGGACGGCAGCCTACGAGCAGTACTTC. Translated, it gives CASSPGTAAYEQYF.

The chain is built from TRBV16 and TRBJ1-3; no definite D call. This CDR3 has 15 residues. Germline V gene data show CDR1 as KGHSY and CDR2 as FQNENV. V was pared by 2 bases and J by 1 base, with 9 bases between. The CDR3 DNA sequence: TGTGCCAGCAGCCAACGTGGTAGTTCTGGAAACACCATATATTTT. Translating it yields CASSQRGSSGNTIYF.

J is TRBJ2-5 and V is TRBV5-1, with TRBD2 identical over 9 bases. Germline V gives CDR1 SGHRS, CDR2 YFSETQ. The CDR3 sequence is 14 residues long. V gave up 1 base and J gave up 2 bases; unmatched junction bases: 0. The CDR3 loop is CASSLTSGQETQYF. As DNA, the CDR3 is TGCGCCAGCAGCTTGACTAGCGGGCAAGAGACCCAGTACTTC.

This rearrangement joins TRBV5-3 to TRBJ1-1; maybe TRBD1 (5 bases). TRBV5-3 is an ORF, and what it does is uncertain. This CDR3 has 14 residues. Trimming cost V 4 bases and J 5 bases, with 15 bases left between them. The CDR3 region is CARSPGPRETEAFF. CDR3 in DNA: TGTGCCAGAAGCCCGGGACCCCGGGAAACTGAAGCTTTCTTT.

V usage is TRBV4-1 and J usage is TRBJ1-1; TRBD1 might be the D (5 bases). Germline CDR1 reads MGHRA; CDR2 reads YSYEKL. This CDR3 has 15 residues. Between the trimmed V and J ends, which lost 0 bases and 5 bases, there was a span of 13 bases. CDR3 coding DNA: TGCGCCAGCAGCCAAGATAGGCGGGGGGTTACTGAAGCTTTCTTT. As protein: CASSQDRRGVTEAFF.